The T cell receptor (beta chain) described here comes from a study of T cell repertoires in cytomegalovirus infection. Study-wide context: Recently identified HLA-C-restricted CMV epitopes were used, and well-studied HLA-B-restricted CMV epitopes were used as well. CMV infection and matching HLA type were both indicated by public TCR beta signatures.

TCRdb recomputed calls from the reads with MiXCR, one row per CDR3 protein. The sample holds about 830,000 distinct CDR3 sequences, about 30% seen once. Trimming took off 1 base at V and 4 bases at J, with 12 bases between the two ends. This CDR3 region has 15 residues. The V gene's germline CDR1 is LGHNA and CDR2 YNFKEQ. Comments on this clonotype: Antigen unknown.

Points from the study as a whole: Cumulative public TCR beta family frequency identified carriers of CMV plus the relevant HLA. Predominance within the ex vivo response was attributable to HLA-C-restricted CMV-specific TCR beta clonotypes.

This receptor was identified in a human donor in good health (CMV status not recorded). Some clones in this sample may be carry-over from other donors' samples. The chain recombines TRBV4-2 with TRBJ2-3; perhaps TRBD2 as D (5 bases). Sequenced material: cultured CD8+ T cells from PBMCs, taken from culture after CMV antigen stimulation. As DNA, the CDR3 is TGTGCCAGCAGCCAAGTAGGCAGCGGACCAGATACGCAGTATTTT. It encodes CASSQVGSGPDTQYF.